These 18 T cell receptor beta chains were all obtained from the same sample, sequenced in a study of shared clonotypes between healthy human individuals. Clones were sequenced by immunoSEQ multiplex PCR, and TCRdb holds only the in-frame ones, with some missing. The top ten hold around 0.4% of the sample, which has roughly 2,300,000 clones, about nine tenths seen once. Specimen: naive CD4+ T cells from PBMCs. Subset noted: CD45RA+ positively selected. These receptors all stem from a man in his late teens or twenties in good health. Some clones in this sample may be carry-over from other donors' samples.

The chain recombines TRBV30 with TRBJ2-1; TRBD2 aligns across 13 bases. Germline CDR1 is GTSNPN and CDR2 is SVGIG (reference sequence). This CDR3 has 15 residues. The J segment lost 5 bases and the V segment lost 3 bases, leaving 4 bases of the junction unmatched. This CDR3 is CAWSEGLAGHNEQFF. The CDR3, as DNA: TGTGCCTGGAGCGAGGGACTAGCGGGACACAATGAGCAGTTCTTC.

On this clone itself: Other nucleotide sequences in the sample specify the same CDR3. This sequence joins TRBV28 and TRBJ2-5; no clear D. CDR3 length equals 14 residues. Germline values: CDR1 MDHEN, CDR2 SYDVKM. V was shortened by 3 bases and J by 1 base, with 9 bases between the two germline ends. Here the CDR3 DNA reads TGTGCCAGCAGTTTCGCCGGCCCCCAAGAGACCCAGTACTTC. Translating it yields CASSFAGPQETQYF.

This clone was observed once. The V and J genes are TRBV30 and TRBJ2-7; 9 nucleotides line up with TRBD2. The CDR3 length is 14 residues. V gave up 4 bases and J gave up 9 bases; unmatched junction bases: 13. Per the germline V gene, CDR1 is GTSNPN and CDR2 is SVGIG (reference sequence). The CDR3 bases are TGTGCCTGGACATCTAGCGGGATCTCCGGGCGGCAGTACTTC. As protein: CAWTSSGISGRQYF.

The chain joins TRBV5-1 to TRBJ2-1; D unresolved. Trimming left V 0 bases short and J 0 bases short, with 10 bases between. The CDR3 extends over 16 amino acids. Looked up from germline, CDR1 is SGHRS and CDR2 is YFSETQ. CDR3 protein: CASSLAGRSSYNEQFF. In nucleotides, the CDR3 is TGCGCCAGCAGCTTGGCCGGGCGGAGCTCCTACAATGAGCAGTTCTTC.

V gene TRBV10-1 combines with J gene TRBJ2-3; D may be TRBD1 (7 bases). The CDR3 runs to 13 residues. V gave up 0 bases and J gave up 10 bases, with 11 bases separating them. Germline V gene lookup returns CDR1 WNHNN and CDR2 SYGVQD (reference sequence). CDR3 residues: CASSESSRGAQYF. In DNA form, the CDR3 reads TGCGCCAGCAGTGAGTCGTCCAGGGGGGCGCAGTATTTT.

Comments on this clone: At one of its ends the junction is not consistent with the germline gene, which may arise from a read error. V and J are TRBV7-8 and TRBJ1-2, with D perhaps TRBD1 (5 bases). The V gene's germline CDR1 is SGHVS and CDR2 FQNEAQ. This CDR3 contains 13 residues. CDR3 coding DNA: TGTGCCAGCAGCTTAGCATTGAGGGACTCTAAGAGCTTC. Its translation is CASSLALRDSKSF.

The chain has TRBV7-2 and TRBJ1-1; D unresolved. Trimming stripped 1 base from V and 2 bases from J, with 11 bases between. Germline CDR1 reads SGHTA; CDR2 reads FQGNSA. This CDR3 has 15 residues. The CDR3 sequence: CASSLESTLNTEAFF. As DNA, the CDR3 is TGTGCCAGCAGCTTAGAATCGACACTTAACACTGAAGCTTTCTTT.

As for this clone: Other DNA sequences in the same sample also yield this CDR3. The chain uses TRBV20-1 and TRBJ2-5, with D unresolved. V gave up 2 bases and J gave up 5 bases, with 6 bases separating them. The V gene's germline CDR1 is DFQATT and CDR2 SNEGSKA (reference sequence). The CDR3 has 11 amino acids. The CDR3 region is CSARRSETQYF. As DNA, the CDR3 is TGCAGTGCTAGAAGGAGCGAGACCCAGTACTTC.

The chain couples TRBV5-3 to TRBJ1-2; 7 bases agree with TRBD1. TRBV5-3 counts as an open reading frame of uncertain function. The CDR3 runs 13 residues. The V gene end was trimmed by 5 bases and the J gene end by 2 bases; junction bases not matched to a gene: 3. CDR3 DNA sequence: TGTGCCAGAAGGACAGGGCGAAACTATGGCTACACCTTC. It codes for CARRTGRNYGYTF.

The chain couples TRBV4-3 to TRBJ2-5, with no clear D. Deletions cut 0 bases from V and 5 bases from J, with 7 bases between. In germline, CDR1 is LGHNA, CDR2 YSLEER. CDR3 length equals 13 residues. Written as DNA, the CDR3 is TGCGCCAGCAGCCAAGAACAACGGGAGACCCAGTACTTC. Translating gives CASSQEQRETQYF.

Details on this clone: This same CDR3 is encoded by further DNA sequences in the sample. The chain recombines TRBV29-1 with TRBJ2-5; tentative D call: TRBD1 (6 bases). Deletions cut 6 bases from V and 5 bases from J, with 13 bases between. The germline V gene encodes CDR1 SQVTM and CDR2 ANQGSEA. CDR3 length: 12 residues. CDR3 coding DNA: TGCAGCGTAAGTGGGGGCGCGGAGACCCAGTACTTC. Translated, it gives CSVSGGAETQYF.

The rearrangement links TRBV5-1 to TRBJ2-1, with TRBD2 matching over 10 bases. CDR1 SGHRS and CDR2 YFSETQ come from the germline V gene. V shed 6 bases, J shed 9 bases, and the junction held 15 bases outside the gene matches. The CDR3 spans 16 residues. CDR3 loop: CASNKPSGSVESEQFF. DNA of the CDR3: TGCGCCAGCAATAAACCTAGCGGGAGTGTTGAGAGTGAGCAGTTCTTC. Based on the CDR3 plus reference TRBV5-1 and TRBJ2-1, the full variable domain is KAGVTQTPRYLIKTRGQQVTLSCSPISGHRSVSWYQQTPGQGLQFLFEYFSETQRNKGNFPGRFSGRQFSNSRSEMNVSTLELGDSALYLCASNKPSGSVESEQFFGPGTRLTVL.

The chain has TRBV25-1 and TRBJ2-7; 7 bases map to TRBD1. This CDR3 has 12 residues. Germline loops: CDR1 MGHDK, CDR2 SYGVNS. V trimming: 3 bases; J trimming: 6 bases; junction bases outside the gene matches: 2. The CDR3 loop is CASSDGTVEQYF. In DNA form, the CDR3 reads TGTGCCAGCAGTGACGGGACAGTCGAGCAGTACTTC.

As for this clone: The same CDR3 also results from other DNA sequences found in this sample. V is TRBV10-3 and J is TRBJ2-7, with 8 bases aligning to TRBD1. Germline assignment: CDR1 ENHRY and CDR2 SYGVKD. The CDR3 spans 15 residues. The V segment lost 0 bases and the J segment 2 bases; nucleotides outside the gene matches: 3. The DNA for the CDR3 is TGTGCCATCAGTGAGTCGGGGACAGGCCCCTACGAGCAGTACTTC. Protein: CAISESGTGPYEQYF.

The chain joins TRBV2 to TRBJ2-6; D might be TRBD1 or TRBD2, each matching 5 bases. V lost 4 bases and J 4 bases, leaving 11 bases between the germline ends. The CDR3 consists of 15 residues. CDR1 and CDR2 (germline): SNHLY, FYNNEI. The CDR3 nucleotides are TGTGCCAGCAGTGTCTCAGGGACCGGGGCCAACGTCCTGACTTTC. Its protein is CASSVSGTGANVLTF.

V gene TRBV5-8 combines with J gene TRBJ1-2; D is perhaps TRBD1 (5 bases). Trimming left V 3 bases short and J 8 bases short, with 17 bases between. This CDR3 comprises 14 residues. Germline V gene data show CDR1 as SGHTS and CDR2 as YDEGEE. The CDR3 loop is CASSSRTGGAGYTF. The CDR3 DNA reads TGTGCCAGCAGCTCCAGGACGGGGGGTGCAGGCTACACCTTC.

The genes are TRBV11-2 and TRBJ2-6, with 7 nucleotides matching TRBD1. V lost 4 bases to trimming and J lost 10 bases; unmatched junction nucleotides: 13. Germline lookup yields CDR1 SGHAT and CDR2 FQNNGV. This CDR3 contains 16 residues. CDR3 coding DNA: TGTGCCAGCAGCTCCTTCCACGGACAGGTTCTAAACGTCCTGACTTTC. It yields the protein CASSSFHGQVLNVLTF.

This clone was seen once. The CDR3 loop is CASTKGGTNTGELFF. The CDR3 DNA is TGTGCCAGCACCAAGGGGGGAACGAACACCGGGGAGCTGTTTTTT. The rearrangement uses TRBV11-3 and TRBJ2-2, with D possibly called TRBD1 or TRBD2 (6 bases each). The CDR3 totals 15 residues. CDR1 is SGHNT and CDR2 is YENEEA in the germline V gene. The germline V and J ends were trimmed by 7 bases and 0 bases, with 12 bases remaining between them.